This T cell receptor (beta chain) was obtained from a study of T cell responses to AZD1222 COVID-19 vaccine (dated by TCRdb to the early 2020s). Looking at the study overall: TCR sequencing was performed for more than 230 trial participants, of whom some 200 were given two doses of AZD1222 and some 25 were given two doses of MenACWY control vaccine. Enrollment into the trials was organized by age into subgroups of 18-55, 56-69 and 70-plus years, and those subgroups contained about 150, 27 and 61 TCR-sequenced participants, respectively.

Spanning cysteine to phenylalanine, the CDR3 consists of 15 amino acids. Here the CDR3 DNA is all that survives: 45 bases in frame from base 1. The CDR3 regions of human TCRbeta chains were analyzed by immunosequencing. Processing in the source paper ran as follows. Repertoire TCRs were checked for matches against a reference library of SARS-CoV-2-specific TCRs that had been generated using the MIRA antigen-specificity platform. Breadth was defined as the fraction of unique TCRs that were SARS-CoV-2-associated. Depth was defined as the fraction of total T cells that were SARS-CoV-2-associated. Using the MIRA data, every spike-specific TCR was mapped to the spike region that the TCR reacted to and assigned to either a CD4 or a CD8 class. Log10-transformed breadth and depth values were compared by one-way ANOVA with Sidak's multiple comparisons tests. TCRdb limited this immuneACCESS table to in-frame rearrangements with V and J called. A share of clones is missing; checked studies link under half to unresolved V genes, and the rest is unexplained. V and J calls and clone size follow that table, whereas D and trimming were derived from the DNA. This sample lists about 140,000 clones; roughly 92% were detected once. About 3.8% of the sample is taken by the ten largest.

The table lists this clone with a count of one. The specificity of this receptor is unknown. Base-call qualities are not available, and no considerably larger clone is one nucleotide away. The label giving this sample's time point can be read as: about 28 days (+/-7) after the second vaccine dose. AZD1222 recipients whose second dose came at about 4 weeks and those whose second dose came at about 12 weeks were combined into one group, since spike-specific TCR depth and breadth did not differ between the two schedules. Vaccinee samples came from UK trials COV001 and COV002, including a single-blind randomized controlled phase 2/3 trial of AZD1222 (ChAdOx1 nCoV-19) in healthy adults. For TCRbeta chain sequencing, PBMC samples were collected from trial participants at day 0 and at day 28 after the second dose. The paper as a whole reports these results and caveats: Reportedly, close to half of the unique spike-specific TCRs recognized epitopes lying outside the regions that are mutated in the B.1.351 and B.1.1.7 variants. In the small 56-69-year group, the increase in depth fell short of significance, most likely because of low power. After two AZD1222 doses, spike-specific TCR breadth and depth were significantly higher than at day 0 and than in MenACWY recipients. Conclusions about previously exposed vaccinees are limited because only six or seven AZD1222 recipients were SARS-CoV-2 seropositive at baseline. The whole spike protein was spanned by vaccine-associated CD4 TCRs, and dominant responses were seen in regions 160-218 and 743-854. Participants were mostly white British and included more females than males, and it was suggested by the authors that clonal diversity may have been underestimated. No day 14 peak-response samples were available, so repertoires were characterized only after the peak T cell response.

The chain joins TRBV21-1 to TRBJ1-5; TRBD1 was called by the table and not checked on the DNA. TRBV21-1 is a pseudogene. Sequencing was performed on peripheral blood, taken 28 days after the second AZD1222 dose. This receptor was obtained from an adult who received the AZD1222 COVID-19 vaccine. The nucleotide sequence is given as TGTGCCAGCAGCAAAGAACCAGGGGGTAAACAGCCCCAGCATTTT. This codes for CASSKEPGGKQPQHF.